The next 27 T cell receptor beta chains were all read from a single sample in a study of radiotherapy plus CTLA-4 blockade in lung cancer. Sequenced by immunoSEQ multiplex PCR; TCRdb stores in-frame clones only, minus some. The profile shows about 45,000 clones, roughly 60% of them singletons. The source material was peripheral blood, sampled from a patient treated with radiotherapy plus ipilimumab. Receptors originate from a human donor with non-small cell lung cancer who had a partial response to radiotherapy plus ipilimumab.

The V gene is TRBV27, the J gene TRBJ2-1, with 12 bases aligning to TRBD2. The CDR3 is 16 amino acids. Trimming removed 6 bases from V and 7 bases from J; junction bases left unmatched: 10. Germline assignment: CDR1 MNHEY and CDR2 SMNVEV (reference sequence). The CDR3 reads CASRGILAGGWNEQFF. CDR3 DNA: TGTGCCAGCAGGGGAATCCTAGCGGGAGGGTGGAATGAGCAGTTCTTC.

This chain connects TRBV10-3 to TRBJ1-1; 8 positions match TRBD1. Germline trimming cut 6 bases from V and 4 bases from J; bases unmatched to any gene: 4. This CDR3 has 13 residues. Looked up from germline, CDR1 is ENHRY and CDR2 is SYGVKD. The CDR3 DNA follows: TGTGCCATCAGCCAGGGGGCAGGCACTGAAGCTTTCTTT. Protein product: CAISQGAGTEAFF.

The genes are TRBV4-3 and TRBJ2-7, with D possibly TRBD1 on 6 matching bases. Trimming removed 1 base from V and 4 bases from J, with 11 bases in between. Per germline, CDR1 LGHNA and CDR2 YSLEER. This CDR3 has 14 amino acids. In nucleotides, the CDR3 is TGCGCCAGCAGCCAAGCAGGGGAAGGATACGAGCAGTACTTC. It is translated as CASSQAGEGYEQYF.

This clone occurred once. This chain joins TRBV2 and TRBJ2-6; D gene uncertain. The CDR3 runs to 15 residues. Trimming took off 7 bases at V and 4 bases at J, with 14 bases between the two ends. CDR1 is SNHLY, CDR2 FYNNEI, per germline. The CDR3 DNA is TGTGCCAGCAAACCCGAGGCAGCCGGGGCCAACGTCCTGACTTTC. Protein: CASKPEAAGANVLTF.

This clone was detected a few times. The chain employs TRBV6-5 and TRBJ2-1, with D uncertain. This CDR3 comprises 13 residues. In germline, CDR1 is MNHEY, CDR2 SVGAGI. V was cut by 6 bases and J by 6 bases, with 12 bases left in between. CDR3 sequence reads: CASSPPQRNEQFF. CDR3 DNA: TGTGCCAGCAGCCCCCCCCAGCGCAATGAGCAGTTCTTC.

This chain links TRBV4-1 with TRBJ1-5; D gene uncertain. The germline V gene has CDR1 MGHRA and CDR2 YSYEKL. The CDR3 is 16 residues long. Trimming pared 0 bases from V and 2 bases from J, leaving 11 bases between. The CDR3 here is CASSQELAWGNQPQHF. CDR3 DNA sequence: TGCGCCAGCAGCCAAGAGTTAGCCTGGGGCAATCAGCCCCAGCATTTT.

A few counts support this clone. V is TRBV9 and J is TRBJ1-2, with a weak D call TRBD1 (6 bases). Per germline, CDR1 SGDLS and CDR2 YYNGEE. The CDR3 has 14 amino acids. The V end was cut by 3 bases, the J end by 1 base, with 10 bases between. CDR3 DNA: TGTGCCAGCAGCGGAAAGGGGGATAACTATGGCTACACCTTC. It encodes CASSGKGDNYGYTF.

The rearrangement uses TRBV27 and TRBJ2-7, with 7 bases identical to TRBD1. The CDR3 length is 13 residues. Germline loops: CDR1 MNHEY, CDR2 SMNVEV (reference sequence). The V segment lost 4 bases and the J segment 2 bases; nucleotides outside the gene matches: 2. The CDR3 spells CASSYRGAYEQYF. The CDR3 bases are TGTGCCAGCAGTTACAGGGGAGCCTACGAGCAGTACTTC.

The rearrangement joins TRBV7-9 to TRBJ1-1; D is ambiguous. There are 12 residues in the CDR3. Trimming stripped 1 base from V and 7 bases from J, with 7 bases between. CDR1 SEHNR and CDR2 FQNEAQ come from the germline V gene (reference sequence). The CDR3 nucleotides are TGTGCCAGCAGCTTAGGCGGCCATGAAGCTTTCTTT. Protein sequence: CASSLGGHEAFF. The full variable domain, rest sourced from reference TRBV7-9 and TRBJ1-1, is DTGVSQNPRHKITKRGQNVTFRCDPISEHNRLYWYRQTLGQGPEFLTYFQNEAQLEKSRLLSDRFSAERPKGSFSTLEIQRTEQGDSAMYLCASSLGGHEAFFGQGTRLTVV.

Only a few counts were recorded for this clone. The chain is built from TRBV5-1 and TRBJ1-4; TRBD1 is a possible D gene (5 bases). The CDR3 consists of 15 residues. Trimming pared 5 bases from V and 3 bases from J, leaving 14 bases between. CDR1 and CDR2 from the germline V gene are SGHRS and YFSETQ. CDR3 residues: CASRAYQGSNEKLFF. The CDR3 region has the DNA TGCGCCAGCAGAGCGTACCAGGGTTCTAATGAAAAACTGTTTTTT.

J is TRBJ1-1 and V is TRBV5-1, with D maybe TRBD1 (6 bases). Germline CDR1 SGHRS, CDR2 YFSETQ. CDR3 length equals 15 residues. The V end lost 0 bases, the J end lost 1 base, and 10 bases lay between the germline ends. The CDR3 loop reads CASSLEVTGNTEAFF. The CDR3 DNA is TGCGCCAGCAGCTTGGAGGTGACAGGGAACACTGAAGCTTTCTTT. Full variable domain (outside the CDR3, taken from reference TRBV5-1 and TRBJ1-1): KAGVTQTPRYLIKTRGQQVTLSCSPISGHRSVSWYQQTPGQGLQFLFEYFSETQRNKGNFPGRFSGRQFSNSRSEMNVSTLELGDSALYLCASSLEVTGNTEAFFGQGTRLTVV.

The rearrangement uses TRBV29-1 and TRBJ2-7, with D tentatively TRBD2 (7 bases). Per germline, CDR1 SQVTM and CDR2 ANQGSEA. V dropped 0 bases and J dropped 6 bases, with 21 bases sitting between them. The CDR3 runs to 16 residues. The CDR3 region is CSVEDLGAGAPGEQYF. In DNA form, the CDR3 reads TGCAGCGTTGAAGATTTGGGGGCGGGAGCACCGGGCGAGCAGTACTTC.

This clone was counted only a few times. V and J are TRBV19 and TRBJ2-3; 8 bases are a match to TRBD2. CDR1 and CDR2 from the germline V gene are LNHDA and SQIVND (reference sequence). The V and J ends lost 3 bases and 7 bases, in that order; junction bases with no gene match: 6. The CDR3 is made up of 14 amino acids. CDR3 sequence: CASSISGSVYTQYF. CDR3 bases: TGTGCCAGTAGTATCAGCGGGAGCGTCTATACGCAGTATTTT.

This chain links TRBV11-2 with TRBJ2-3; the D is unclear. CDR1 SGHAT and CDR2 FQNNGV come from the germline V gene. This CDR3 has 14 amino acids. V was cut by 3 bases and J by 2 bases, with 9 bases left in between. The CDR3 reads CASSFADHTDTQYF. For the CDR3, the DNA is TGTGCCAGCAGCTTCGCGGATCACACAGATACGCAGTATTTT.

This clone was detected only a few times. The genes are TRBV19 and TRBJ1-5; 11 nucleotides agree with TRBD1. The CDR3 has 15 amino acids. Looked up from germline, CDR1 is LNHDA and CDR2 is SQIVND (reference sequence). With 4 bases clipped from V and 7 bases from J, the junction kept 6 bases outside the gene matches. CDR3 residues: CASSSGTGGGQPQHF. Here the CDR3 DNA reads TGTGCCAGTAGTAGCGGGACAGGGGGTGGACAGCCCCAGCATTTT.

The chain combines TRBV30 with TRBJ1-2; 7 nucleotides match TRBD1. V shed 4 bases and J 5 bases; nucleotides not matched to a gene: 10. The CDR3 contains 14 residues. From germline, CDR1 is GTSNPN and CDR2 SVGIG (reference sequence). The CDR3 DNA sequence: TGTGCCTGGATCCCCGGGGACAGTTTGTATGGCTACACCTTC. Translation: CAWIPGDSLYGYTF.

The chain recombines TRBV7-2 with TRBJ2-7; D is unresolved. The germline CDR1 and CDR2 sequences are SGHTA and FQGNSA. The CDR3 extends over 11 amino acids. V dropped 2 bases and J dropped 4 bases, with 3 bases sitting between them. CDR3 loop: CASSLSYEQYF. CDR3 DNA sequence: TGTGCCAGCAGCTTATCGTACGAGCAGTACTTC.

Note on this clone: Other nucleotide sequences from this sample produce the same CDR3. The V gene is TRBV18, the J gene TRBJ2-7, with TRBD2 matching 14 bases. This CDR3 contains 18 residues. V gave up 4 bases and J gave up 0 bases; unmatched junction bases: 8. Germline V CDR1 and CDR2: KGHSH, LQKENI. CDR3 protein: CASSLAGTSGGRSYEQYF. As DNA, the CDR3 is TGTGCCAGCTCACTAGCCGGGACTAGCGGGGGCCGCTCCTACGAGCAGTACTTC.

The chain combines TRBV7-2 with TRBJ2-3; D is ambiguous. The length of the CDR3 is 11 residues. V was trimmed by 7 bases and J by 3 bases, leaving 5 bases between them. Germline lookup yields CDR1 SGHTA and CDR2 FQGNSA. CDR3 nucleotides: TGTGCCAGCATCCAGACAGATACGCAGTATTTT. Translation: CASIQTDTQYF.

The CDR3 spells CSVESGTPRYNEQFF. Written as DNA, the CDR3 is TGCAGCGTTGAGAGCGGGACTCCCAGGTATAATGAGCAGTTCTTC. The chain joins TRBV29-1 to TRBJ2-1; 7 bases align to TRBD2. Trimming took 3 bases from V and 7 from J; bases not matched to a gene: 12. The CDR3 extends over 15 amino acids. Germline V gene data show CDR1 as SQVTM and CDR2 as ANQGSEA.

CDR3 in DNA: TGTGCCAGTAGTACAGGCGGGGGGGGAGGCACAGATACGCAGTATTTT. Protein sequence: CASSTGGGGGTDTQYF. V usage is TRBV19 and J usage is TRBJ2-3, with 9 bases that match TRBD2. The trim removed 4 bases at V and 1 base at J, leaving 6 bases unmatched. There are 16 residues in the CDR3. CDR1 LNHDA and CDR2 SQIVND come from the germline V gene (reference sequence). Together with reference TRBV19 and TRBJ2-3, the CDR3 gives the full variable domain: DGGITQSPKYLFRKEGQNVTLSCEQNLNHDAMYWYRQDPGQGLRLIYYSQIVNDFQKGDIAEGYSVSREKKESFPLTVTSAQKNPTAFYLCASSTGGGGGTDTQYFGPGTRLTVL.

The V call is TRBV11-2, the J call TRBJ2-3; 8 nucleotides align to TRBD2. Germline CDR1 reads SGHAT; CDR2 reads FQNNGV. The CDR3 extends over 15 amino acids. Trimming cost V 5 bases and J 5 bases; bases outside gene matches: 9. The CDR3 region is CASSTTGGGLDTQYF. In DNA, the CDR3 is TGTGCCAGCAGCACTACGGGGGGGGGCTTAGATACGCAGTATTTT.

The rearrangement uses TRBV15 and TRBJ1-5; no definite D call. The V gene's germline CDR1 is LNHNV and CDR2 YYDKDF (reference sequence). This CDR3 region has 14 residues. Trimming cost V 0 bases and J 7 bases, with 10 bases left between them. DNA of the CDR3: TGTGCCACCAGCAGAGATCCTGACGGGCAGCCCCAGCATTTT. Translating it yields CATSRDPDGQPQHF.

This clone is medium-sized within its sample. The chain uses TRBV19 and TRBJ1-5; 7 bases map to TRBD1. The J segment lost 4 bases and the V segment lost 3 bases, leaving 6 bases of the junction unmatched. The germline CDR1 and CDR2 sequences are LNHDA and SQIVND (reference sequence). The CDR3 is 15 amino acids. This CDR3 reads CASSMVTGMNQPQHF. The CDR3 DNA reads TGTGCCAGTAGTATGGTGACAGGGATGAATCAGCCCCAGCATTTT.

The V call is TRBV7-8, the J call TRBJ2-5; TRBD2 might be the D (6 bases). With 1 base removed from V and 3 bases from J, the gap between germline ends came to 12 bases. The CDR3 has 15 residues. Germline loops: CDR1 SGHVS, CDR2 FQNEAQ. CDR3 region: CASSLGSGGEETQYF. The CDR3 nucleotides read TGTGCCAGCAGCTTAGGGTCCGGGGGTGAAGAGACCCAGTACTTC.

This clone was recorded once. This chain's CDR3 is CASSLGTNYEQYF. CDR3 nucleotide sequence: TGTGCCAGCAGCTTGGGGACAAATTACGAGCAGTACTTC. This chain links TRBV7-8 with TRBJ2-7; perhaps TRBD1 as D (6 bases). The CDR3 has 13 residues. Germline V gives CDR1 SGHVS, CDR2 FQNEAQ. Trimming stripped 3 bases from V and 4 bases from J, with 10 bases between.

This clone showed up just a few times. The chain has TRBV6-7 and TRBJ2-7; 8 bases line up with TRBD2. TRBV6-7 is given ORF status, its function remaining uncertain. This CDR3 is built from 15 residues. The ends lost 5 bases at V and 3 bases at J; junction bases unmatched: 9. The CDR3 nucleotides read TGTGCCAGCAGTGAAGGGCCTAGCGGGTACTACGAGCAGTACTTC. This codes for CASSEGPSGYYEQYF.